The 29 T cell receptor beta chains given below trace back to one sample, sequenced in a study of T cell clonotyping in hematopoietic cell transplantation. The data were produced by immunoSEQ multiplex PCR, yet TCRdb's version contains in-frame clones alone and is incomplete. This table has around 17,000 clones, approximately 87% appearing once. Sequencing used PBMCs, obtained 100 days after allogeneic stem cell transplant. All receptors come from a male patient aged 60 to 75 who had an allogeneic stem cell transplant from a related donor, so the T cells may come from the graft donor. Some clones in this sample may be carry-over from other donors' samples.

CDR3 nucleotide sequence: TGCGCCAGCAGCCAAGCACCAGAAGTAAAGATCTACGAGCAGTACTTC. It translates to CASSQAPEVKIYEQYF. The V and J genes are TRBV4-3 and TRBJ2-7; no firm D call. The CDR3 spans 16 residues. The germline CDR1 and CDR2 sequences are LGHNA and YSLEER. The V gene lost 1 base and the J gene lost 3 bases, with 16 bases spanning the gap.

The rearrangement links TRBV5-4 to TRBJ2-7; D might be TRBD2 (5 bases). Trimming stripped 0 bases from V and 9 bases from J, with 19 bases between. This CDR3 has 15 residues. CDR1 is SGHNT, CDR2 YYREEE, per germline (reference sequence). In DNA form, the CDR3 reads TGTGCCAGCAGCTTGGCGGCAGGCGGGCGACATCGGCAGTACTTC. It specifies CASSLAAGGRHRQYF.

The chain uses TRBV4-2 and TRBJ1-1; D ambiguous. The CDR3 spans 13 residues. Germline lookup yields CDR1 LGHNA and CDR2 YNFKEQ. The ends were cut back, 4 bases at V and 5 bases at J, with 11 bases in the middle. The CDR3 here is CASSRAGGTEAFF. CDR3 nucleotide sequence: TGTGCCAGCAGCCGGGCAGGTGGAACTGAAGCTTTCTTT.

This chain links TRBV28 with TRBJ1-6; no definite D call. V lost 5 bases and J 6 bases, leaving 8 bases between the germline ends. Germline CDR1 and CDR2: MDHEN and SYDVKM. CDR3 length equals 13 residues. DNA for the CDR3: TGTGCCAGCAGTCGGGATGCTAATTCACCCCTCCACTTT. Protein sequence: CASSRDANSPLHF.

V is TRBV9 and J is TRBJ1-2; D might be TRBD1 (5 bases). Looked up from germline, CDR1 is SGDLS and CDR2 is YYNGEE. The CDR3 has 15 amino acids. V lost 0 bases, J lost 2 bases, and 11 bases lay in between. As DNA, the CDR3 is TGTGCCAGCAGCGTAGACGGCGGGGGGAACTATGGCTACACCTTC. This encodes CASSVDGGGNYGYTF.

This chain connects TRBV9 to TRBJ1-2, with D perhaps matching TRBD1 (5 bases). Trimming left V 0 bases short and J 4 bases short, with 13 bases between. The CDR3 covers 15 residues. Germline-derived CDR1 and CDR2 are SGDLS and YYNGEE. Here the CDR3 reads CASSVVQGLGYGYTF. CDR3 bases: TGTGCCAGCAGCGTAGTCCAGGGCTTGGGCTATGGCTACACCTTC.

The J gene is TRBJ2-7, the V gene TRBV7-2, with D maybe TRBD1 (5 bases). V lost 1 base and J 3 bases, leaving 13 bases between the germline ends. Per the germline V gene, CDR1 is SGHTA and CDR2 is FQGNSA. The CDR3 sequence is 15 residues long. CDR3 amino acids: CASSLEAGSIYEQYF. In DNA, the CDR3 is TGTGCCAGCAGCTTAGAGGCAGGGTCAATCTACGAGCAGTACTTC.

The J gene is TRBJ2-1, the V gene TRBV11-3, with no clear D. CDR1 and CDR2 from the germline V gene are SGHNT and YENEEA. The CDR3 runs 11 residues. Deletions cut 0 bases from V and 15 bases from J, with 9 bases between. CDR3: CASSLDLGVFF. CDR3 in DNA: TGTGCCAGCAGCTTAGATCTTGGGGTGTTCTTC. The complete variable domain, with remaining parts taken from reference TRBV11-3 and TRBJ2-1, reads EAGVVQSPRYKIIEKKQPVAFWCNPISGHNTLYWYLQNLGQGPELLIRYENEEAVDDSQLPKDRFSAERLKGVDSTLKIQPAELGDSAVYLCASSLDLGVFFGPGTRLTVL.

This chain joins TRBV4-1 and TRBJ1-2; D is unclear. CDR1 is MGHRA, CDR2 YSYEKL, per germline. Trimming took off 1 base at V and 3 bases at J, with 9 bases between the two ends. This CDR3 has 14 amino acids. The CDR3 DNA reads TGCGCCAGCAGCCAAGTCGGACGGTACTATGGCTACACCTTC. Translated, it gives CASSQVGRYYGYTF.

The rearrangement links TRBV29-1 to TRBJ1-2, with 7 bases aligning to TRBD1. Germline CDR1 SQVTM, CDR2 ANQGSEA. The J segment lost 4 bases and the V segment lost 5 bases, leaving 7 bases of the junction unmatched. The CDR3 spans 13 residues. The CDR3 region is CSVRTGAAYGYTF. The CDR3 DNA sequence: TGCAGCGTTCGCACAGGGGCGGCCTATGGCTACACCTTC.

This clone has a single count. The V gene is TRBV9, the J gene TRBJ2-3; 9 positions match TRBD1. Germline V gives CDR1 SGDLS, CDR2 YYNGEE. This CDR3 is built from 15 residues. V dropped 4 bases and J dropped 0; count of bases not matched to a gene: 3. The CDR3 sequence is CASSHRGQSTDTQYF. The CDR3 DNA sequence: TGTGCCAGCAGCCACAGGGGGCAGAGCACAGATACGCAGTATTTT.

The chain joins TRBV6-5 to TRBJ1-1; D unresolved. V shed 8 bases and J shed 3 bases, with 13 bases lying between them. In germline, CDR1 is MNHEY, CDR2 SVGAGI. The CDR3 totals 13 residues. CDR3 bases: TGTGCCAGCTCTCGGAGGTTGGACACTGAAGCTTTCTTT. It yields the protein CASSRRLDTEAFF.

The genes are TRBV25-1 and TRBJ2-7; 7 nucleotides align to TRBD1. Germline lookup yields CDR1 MGHDK and CDR2 SYGVNS. CDR3 length: 15 amino acids. V shed 3 bases and J 3 bases; nucleotides not matched to a gene: 8. In DNA, the CDR3 is TGTGCCAGCAGTGACTCCCGGGACAGAGTCTACGAGCAGTACTTC. It specifies CASSDSRDRVYEQYF.

V gene TRBV14 combines with J gene TRBJ1-6; D call uncertain. V was pared by 4 bases and J by 4 bases, with 17 bases between. Germline CDR1 reads SGHDN; CDR2 reads FVKESK. The CDR3 extends over 17 amino acids. The CDR3 protein is CASSRIRGTAYNSPLHF. In nucleotides, the CDR3 is TGTGCCAGCAGCCGGATTCGCGGTACAGCTTATAATTCACCCCTCCACTTT.

The chain carries TRBV2 and TRBJ1-1; D ambiguous. This CDR3 has 12 amino acids. Per germline, CDR1 SNHLY and CDR2 FYNNEI. V lost 2 bases and J lost 3, with 4 bases in between. This CDR3 is CASSEMDTEAFF. The CDR3 DNA follows: TGTGCCAGCAGTGAAATGGACACTGAAGCTTTCTTT.

The rearrangement joins TRBV2 to TRBJ2-5, with D possibly matching TRBD2 (7 bases). Germline V gene data show CDR1 as SNHLY and CDR2 as FYNNEI. Trimming cost V 8 bases and J 5 bases, with 18 bases left between them. The CDR3 consists of 14 residues. The CDR3 DNA is TGTGCCAGCGGGGGGGGCGGCGCACGTGAGACCCAGTACTTC. This sequence encodes CASGGGGARETQYF.

This clone occurred once. The V gene is TRBV14, the J gene TRBJ2-1, with 7 bases that match TRBD2. The CDR3 loop spans 16 amino acids. V gave up 5 bases and J gave up 4 bases; unmatched junction bases: 11. Germline CDR1 is SGHDN and CDR2 is FVKESK. The CDR3 loop reads CASSAAGPTLYNEQFF. CDR3 DNA sequence: TGTGCCAGCAGCGCAGCGGGACCCACCCTGTACAATGAGCAGTTCTTC.

The chain is built from TRBV28 and TRBJ1-2; no clear D. CDR1 is MDHEN and CDR2 is SYDVKM in the germline V gene. The germline V and J ends were trimmed by 8 bases and 5 bases, with 15 bases remaining between them. The CDR3 length is 13 residues. CDR3 sequence reads: CASGASDSYGYTF. The CDR3 DNA is TGTGCCAGCGGAGCCAGCGATAGTTATGGCTACACCTTC.

The chain joins TRBV7-6 to TRBJ1-1; TRBD1 might be the D (5 bases). CDR1 SGHVS and CDR2 FNYEAQ come from the germline V gene. V was pared by 0 bases and J by 1 base, with 9 bases between. The CDR3 runs 15 residues. The CDR3 nucleotides read TGTGCCAGCAGCTTAGCGCAGGGCACGAACACTGAAGCTTTCTTT. It is translated as CASSLAQGTNTEAFF.

CDR3 sequence (DNA): TGTGCCGCCCGGGACAGAGTTAACAATGAGCAGTTCTTC. Amino acid sequence: CAARDRVNNEQFF. V gene TRBV6-5 combines with J gene TRBJ2-1, with TRBD1 identical over 7 bases. Looked up from germline, CDR1 is MNHEY and CDR2 is SVGAGI. The ends lost 11 bases at V and 5 bases at J; junction bases unmatched: 9. The CDR3 contains 13 residues.

This chain links TRBV7-8 with TRBJ2-2; no clear D. The CDR3 covers 14 residues. CDR1 and CDR2 (germline): SGHVS, FQNEAQ. V lost 5 bases and J lost 0, with 7 bases in between. CDR3 in amino acids: CASSVVANTGELFF. For the CDR3, the DNA is TGTGCCAGCAGCGTGGTCGCGAACACCGGGGAGCTGTTTTTT.

Here the CDR3 reads CRDPRGYGYTF. The CDR3 nucleotides are TGCAGGGACCCACGGGGCTATGGCTACACCTTC. V and J are TRBV29-1 and TRBJ1-2; D is ambiguous. The CDR3 has 11 residues. Looked up from germline, CDR1 is SQVTM and CDR2 is ANQGSEA.

This clone was seen only once. V gene TRBV10-3 combines with J gene TRBJ2-1, with a weak D call TRBD2 (8 bases). The CDR3 covers 17 residues. Germline V lookup: CDR1 ENHRY, CDR2 SYGVKD. Trimming took off 1 base at V and 8 bases at J, with 21 bases between the two ends. CDR3 residues: CAISEFPGGQTSDEQFF. The CDR3 DNA is TGTGCCATCAGTGAGTTTCCAGGGGGGCAGACTAGCGATGAGCAGTTCTTC.

The V call is TRBV6-1, the J call TRBJ1-4; D call uncertain. Trimming pared 2 bases from V and 5 bases from J, leaving 9 bases between. Germline CDR1 is MNHNS and CDR2 is SASEGT. The CDR3 is made up of 14 amino acids. This chain's CDR3 is CASSESRRNEKLFF. CDR3 DNA: TGTGCCAGCAGTGAAAGCAGGCGCAATGAAAAACTGTTTTTT.

The gene calls are TRBV2 and TRBJ2-3; D ambiguous. With 2 bases removed from V and 0 bases from J, the gap between germline ends came to 9 bases. This CDR3 is 15 amino acids long. CDR1 and CDR2 from the germline V gene are SNHLY and FYNNEI. This chain's CDR3 is CASSEWAGSTDTQYF. The CDR3 DNA sequence: TGTGCCAGCAGTGAATGGGCCGGAAGCACAGATACGCAGTATTTT.

J is TRBJ1-5 and V is TRBV6-5; 8 nucleotides match TRBD1. J gave up 4 bases and V 0 bases, and 2 bases lay outside the gene matches. There are 15 residues in the CDR3. Germline loops: CDR1 MNHEY, CDR2 SVGAGI. The chain's CDR3 is CASSYSGQGNQPQHF. CDR3 sequence (DNA): TGTGCCAGCAGTTACTCAGGACAGGGAAATCAGCCCCAGCATTTT.

This chain connects TRBV28 to TRBJ1-5; a weak D match, TRBD1 (6 bases). The germline gives CDR1 MDHEN, CDR2 SYDVKM. V lost 5 bases to trimming and J lost 4 bases, with 9 bases between them. CDR3 length equals 13 residues. CDR3 protein: CASSPQGNQPQHF. DNA of the CDR3: TGTGCCAGCAGTCCGCAGGGGAATCAGCCCCAGCATTTT.

V usage is TRBV19 and J usage is TRBJ2-2; tentatively, D is TRBD1 (6 bases). The CDR3 consists of 16 residues. Germline assignment: CDR1 LNHDA and CDR2 SQIVND (reference sequence). V was clipped by 7 bases and J by 0 bases, with 15 bases between them. The CDR3 DNA is TGTGCCAGTACCCCCTCCAGACAGGCGAACACCGGGGAGCTGTTTTTT. Its protein product is CASTPSRQANTGELFF.

The chain combines TRBV29-1 with TRBJ2-4; D unresolved. Germline V lookup: CDR1 SQVTM, CDR2 ANQGSEA. V was pared by 4 bases and J by 7 bases, with 11 bases between. The CDR3 covers 12 residues. For the CDR3, the DNA is TGCAGCGTTGGAAAAGACGTGAACATTCAGTACTTC. It codes for CSVGKDVNIQYF.